Below, 5 T cell receptor beta chains from the same sample are listed, as sequenced in a study of neurological immune-mediated disorders. From the 5' RACE reads, TCRdb called clonotypes with MiXCR, one entry per CDR3 protein. Here the sample spans 87,000 or so distinct CDR3 sequences, around 3.4% being singletons. Sample: PBMCs. The receptors derive from a woman aged 45 to 65 with multiple sclerosis.

The sample holds many counts of this clonotype. V usage is TRBV3-1 and J usage is TRBJ2-3; the match to TRBD2 covers 11 bases. Per the germline V gene, CDR1 is LGHDT and CDR2 is YNNKEL (reference sequence). V lost 2 bases to trimming and J lost 5 bases; unmatched junction nucleotides: 6. This CDR3 is 16 amino acids long. CDR3 DNA sequence: TGTGCCAGCAGCCAAAAAAGACTAGCGGGGATAGATACGCAGTATTTT. Residues: CASSQKRLAGIDTQYF.

In this sample, this clonotype turned up many times. The chain joins TRBV4-1 to TRBJ2-5; weak D call: TRBD2 (6 bases). Germline lookup yields CDR1 MGHRA and CDR2 YSYEKL. The V and J ends lost 1 base and 1 base respectively, with 13 bases between them. The CDR3 extends over 16 amino acids. CDR3 coding DNA: TGCGCCAGCAGCCAAGGGAGGGGTAGAGCCCAAGAGACCCAGTACTTC. Residues: CASSQGRGRAQETQYF.

This clonotype was found many times. The V and J genes are TRBV27 and TRBJ2-5; no firm D call. The V gene lost 3 bases and the J gene lost 2 bases, with 13 bases spanning the gap. The CDR3 is 15 residues long. Germline-derived CDR1 and CDR2 are MNHEY and SMNVEV (reference sequence). The CDR3 sequence: CASSFLAGRQETQYF. CDR3 DNA: TGTGCCAGCAGTTTCCTGGCAGGCCGGCAAGAGACCCAGTACTTC.

This clonotype was detected ten times or more. This chain connects TRBV7-8 to TRBJ1-2; TRBD1 matches 8 bases. The CDR3 length is 11 residues. The V segment lost 6 bases and the J segment 8 bases; nucleotides outside the gene matches: 2. CDR1 and CDR2 (germline): SGHVS, FQNEAQ. This CDR3 is CASRDRDGYTF. CDR3 DNA: TGTGCCAGCAGGGACAGGGACGGCTACACCTTC. Looking up the rest from reference TRBV7-8 and TRBJ1-2 gives the full variable domain: GAGVSQSPRYKVAKRGQDVALRCDPISGHVSLFWYQQALGQGPEFLTYFQNEAQLDKSGLPSDRFFAERPEGSVSTLKIQRTQQEDSAVYLCASRDRDGYTFGSGTRLTVV.

Ten or more counts support this clonotype. The chain is built from TRBV29-1 and TRBJ2-3; 11 bases line up with TRBD1. Germline lookup yields CDR1 SQVTM and CDR2 ANQGSEA. The J segment lost 14 bases and the V segment lost 5 bases, leaving 12 bases of the junction unmatched. The CDR3 runs 13 residues. The CDR3 DNA is TGCAGCGTTCGTCCGGGACAGGGGGTTCCAGGGTATTTT. Residues: CSVRPGQGVPGYF.